This T cell receptor (beta chain) emerged from a study of blood T cell repertoires in COVID-19. Across the study: Specimens from acute and convalescent COVID-19 originated in the United States, Italy and Spain.

Of note for this clone: In the same sample, other DNA sequences code for this CDR3.

CDR3 size: 14 residues. The junction had 4 bases not matched to a gene; V was cut back by 5 bases and J by 10 bases. Germline V CDR1 and CDR2: MNHEY, SVGAGI. As processed by the authors: Estimation of nucleated cell counts was performed using reference gene primer amplification. This table comes from immunoSEQ multiplex PCR, and its TCRdb copy is limited to in-frame clones, with some not included. Clonal size and the V and J genes are those of that table, whereas D and trimming came from the DNA. The sample lists over 250,000 clones; over 85% were seen once. Categorization into cohorts depended on clinical history that participants reported. Cohort 3 recovered donors had two negative PCRs, clearance, or symptom resolution.

This sequence was found in a woman aged 60 to 75 who had recovered from COVID-19. V and J are TRBV6-5 and TRBJ1-6; 11 bases are shared with TRBD1. Sequenced: PBMCs or T cells enriched from blood (not recorded which). The chain's CDR3 is CASSRDRGNSPLHF. CDR3 bases: TGTGCCAGCAGTAGGGACAGGGGGAACTCACCCCTCCACTTT.